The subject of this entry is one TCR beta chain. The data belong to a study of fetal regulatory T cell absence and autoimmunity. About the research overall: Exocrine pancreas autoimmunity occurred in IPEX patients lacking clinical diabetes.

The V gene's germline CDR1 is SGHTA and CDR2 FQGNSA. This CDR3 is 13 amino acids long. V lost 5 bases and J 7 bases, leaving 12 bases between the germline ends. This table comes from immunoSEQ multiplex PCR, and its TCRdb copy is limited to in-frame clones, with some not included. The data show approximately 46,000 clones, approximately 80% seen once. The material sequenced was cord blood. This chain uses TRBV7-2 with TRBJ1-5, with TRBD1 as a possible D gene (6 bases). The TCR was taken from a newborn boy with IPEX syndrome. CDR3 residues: CASSTGGGQPQHF. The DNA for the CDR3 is TGTGCCAGCAGCACCGGAGGGGGACAGCCCCAGCATTTT.